This is a list of T cell receptor beta chains from one sample in a study of shared clonotypes between healthy human individuals. TCRdb's copy holds only in-frame clones and misses some; the assay was immunoSEQ multiplex PCR. The sample shows about 2,200,000 clones, just over 90% of them seen only once. Input material: naive CD8+ T cells from PBMCs. The source of these receptors is a man between 18 and 35 years old in good health. Some clones in this sample may be carry-over from other donors' samples. Each CDR3 is given without its conserved first and last residue.

J: TRBJ2-7; V: TRBV27; length: 10; CDR3: ASSFSGLEQY
J: TRBJ2-7; V: TRBV27; length: 12; CDR3: ASSDGALPDEQY
J: TRBJ2-7; V: TRBV19; length: 12; CDR3: ASSIDHSSYEQY
J: TRBJ2-1; V: TRBV11-2; length: 13; CDR3: ASSLSVGPAAEQF
J: TRBJ2-5; V: TRBV28; length: 11; CDR3: ASRLQGEETQY
J: TRBJ2-7; V: TRBV5-4; length: 13; CDR3: ASSPRSRLMDEQY
J: TRBJ2-1; V: TRBV7-9; length: 14; CDR3: ASSSLERERYNEQF
J: TRBJ2-5; V: TRBV11-2; length: 15; CDR3: ASSFAPGGGGSETQY
J: TRBJ2-2; V: TRBV6-5; length: 14; CDR3: ASSYPPRGDSWELF
J: TRBJ2-7; V: TRBV28; length: 9; CDR3: ASRAGYEQY
J: TRBJ1-2; V: TRBV7-9; length: 12; CDR3: ASSFRQGDYGYT
J: TRBJ1-1; V: TRBV29-1; length: 13; CDR3: SVEFLDPGDTEAF
J: TRBJ1-5; V: TRBV28; length: 14; CDR3: ASSFLQGAENQPQH
J: TRBJ2-6; V: TRBV27; length: 19; CDR3: ASSLYPITTGGISGANVLT
J: TRBJ2-7; V: TRBV28; length: 13; CDR3: ASSFRRDVPSEQY
J: TRBJ1-2; V: TRBV4-3; length: 15; CDR3: ASSQEGGLQTNYGYT
J: TRBJ1-4; V: TRBV13; length: 12; CDR3: ASSSAGRNEKLF